This entry concerns a single TCR beta chain. The antigen is unknown. The CDR3 loop spans 14 amino acids. The ends lost 4 bases at V and 2 bases at J; junction bases unmatched: 4. CDR1 MNHEY and CDR2 SVGAGI come from the germline V gene. The sample is drawn from a study of cytomegalovirus exposure and HLA in healthy donors. Study details: The 120 or so validation repertoires used a platform that matched the one used for the approximately 610 first-cohort repertoires, as a later analysis reported. Study-wide results and limits: It was found in a later analysis that first-cohort TCR clusters tended to co-occur in the 130 or so validation repertoires. There were 164 TCR beta chains listed as cytomegalovirus-associated.

Assay used: immunoSEQ multiplex PCR; TCRdb lists only in-frame clones, some missing. The table shows 68,000 or so clones, with 70% to 90% occurring only once. Sequenced: PBMCs. The rearrangement links TRBV6-5 to TRBJ2-7; 8 bases are shared with TRBD1. The source of this sequence is a woman aged 18-29 years in good health and CMV-seronegative. In nucleotides, the CDR3 is TGTGCCAGCAGTTTCCGACAGGGGACCTACGAGCAGTACTTC. It yields the protein CASSFRQGTYEQYF.